The table lists the clone carrying this T cell receptor beta chain with many counts. Its antigen remains unknown. The missing CDR3 end, 3 residues past where the read stops, is filled in from the germline J gene. This CDR3 is also generated by other DNA sequences in the sample. This entry comes from a study of T cell clonality in common variable immunodeficiency. Overall study findings and caveats: Compared with controls, CVID subjects had fewer shared TCRbeta clones. Reportedly, TCR beta sequences from common variable immunodeficiency showed fewer deletions and N-nucleotide insertions.

The CDR3 runs to 17 residues. Deletions cut 2 bases from V and 0 bases from J, with 14 bases between. Per the germline V gene, CDR1 is KGHSH and CDR2 is LQKENI. Equal genomic DNA amounts from CVID and control samples were sequenced. Using immunoSEQ multiplex PCR, the repertoire was profiled, and TCRdb retains in-frame clones only, with some absent. The sample was found to contain over 45,000 clones, and every one recurs. The sequencing input was peripheral blood mononuclear cells. The TCR was taken from a person aged 18 to 70 in good health. The V call is TRBV18, the J call TRBJ1-3; tentative D call: TRBD1 (5 bases). CDR3 in amino acids: CASSPVPQGNSGNTIYF. The sequenced part of the CDR3 DNA is TGTGCCAGCTCACCAGTGCCCCAGGGTAACTCTGGAAACACC.